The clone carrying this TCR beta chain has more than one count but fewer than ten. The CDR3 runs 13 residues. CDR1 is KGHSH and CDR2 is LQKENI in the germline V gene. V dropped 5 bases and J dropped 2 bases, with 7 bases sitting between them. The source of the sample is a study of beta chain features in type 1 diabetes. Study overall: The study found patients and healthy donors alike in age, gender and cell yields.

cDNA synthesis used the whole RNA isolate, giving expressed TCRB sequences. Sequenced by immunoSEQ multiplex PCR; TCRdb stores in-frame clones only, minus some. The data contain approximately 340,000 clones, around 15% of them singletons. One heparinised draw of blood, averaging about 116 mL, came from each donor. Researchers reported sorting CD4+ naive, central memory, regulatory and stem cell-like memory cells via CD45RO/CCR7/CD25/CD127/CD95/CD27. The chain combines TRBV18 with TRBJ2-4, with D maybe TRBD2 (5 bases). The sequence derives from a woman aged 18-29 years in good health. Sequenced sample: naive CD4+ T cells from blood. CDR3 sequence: CASSRETKNIQYF. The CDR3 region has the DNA TGTGCCAGCTCAAGGGAGACCAAAAACATTCAGTACTTC.